The rows below give T cell receptor beta chains drawn from one sample of a study of T cell changes during pregnancy in multiple sclerosis. Sequencing was performed with immunoSEQ multiplex PCR; in TCRdb, only in-frame clones are kept and a portion is missing. The repertoire includes around 40,000 clones, around 90% of them detected once, and about 0.57% sits in the top ten. Specimen: CD4+ T cells from peripheral blood mononuclear cells, collected before pregnancy. These receptors all come from a female donor with multiple sclerosis, enrolled in a pregnancy study. Both conserved end residues are part of each CDR3. The D gene is left open where the match is weak. Size is omitted from some rows. Given values are once, few, many or a class for expanded clones.

V gene: TRBV18; D gene: .; J gene: TRBJ1-2; clone size: .; CDR3 protein: CASSPGRGNYGYTF; CDR3 DNA: TGTGCCAGCTCACCAGGACGGGGTAACTATGGCTACACCTTC
V gene: TRBV5-1; D gene: .; J gene: TRBJ1-1; clone size: .; CDR3 protein: CASSLSGRFTEAFF; CDR3 DNA: TGCGCCAGCAGCCTCTCAGGGCGTTTCACTGAAGCTTTCTTT
V gene: TRBV7-3; D gene: TRBD2; J gene: TRBJ2-3; clone size: .; CDR3 protein: CASGREGTDTQYF; CDR3 DNA: TGTGCCAGCGGGAGGGAAGGCACAGATACGCAGTATTTT
V gene: TRBV5-1; D gene: TRBD1; J gene: TRBJ2-3; clone size: .; CDR3 protein: CASSLWTGMGTDTQYF; CDR3 DNA: TGCGCCAGCAGCCTCTGGACAGGGATGGGGACAGATACGCAGTATTTT
V gene: TRBV7-2; D gene: .; J gene: TRBJ1-3; clone size: .; CDR3 protein: CASSADSSGNTIYF; CDR3 DNA: TGTGCCAGCAGCGCGGACAGCTCTGGAAACACCATATATTTT
V gene: TRBV27; D gene: TRBD1; J gene: TRBJ2-7; clone size: once; CDR3 protein: CASSSSDRGVWAKVSYEQYF; CDR3 DNA: TGTGCCAGCAGTTCTTCTGACAGGGGGGTATGGGCCAAAGTATCCTACGAGCAGTACTTC
V gene: TRBV5-4; D gene: .; J gene: TRBJ1-2; clone size: .; CDR3 protein: CASSLWQGDYGYTF; CDR3 DNA: TGTGCCAGCAGCTTGTGGCAGGGTGACTATGGCTACACCTTC
V gene: TRBV5-1; D gene: .; J gene: TRBJ1-1; clone size: .; CDR3 protein: CASSFQALGGPEAFF; CDR3 DNA: TGCGCCAGCAGCTTTCAGGCCCTCGGAGGTCCTGAAGCTTTCTTT
V gene: TRBV27; D gene: TRBD2; J gene: TRBJ2-1; clone size: once; CDR3 protein: CASSLKERGRRRFF; CDR3 DNA: TGTGCCAGCAGCCTAAAGGAGCGGGGGCGCCGGCGGTTCTTC
V gene: TRBV4-1; D gene: TRBD2; J gene: TRBJ2-3; clone size: once; CDR3 protein: CASSQPTSGVRRDTQYF; CDR3 DNA: TGCGCCAGCAGCCAACCGACTAGCGGGGTACGCCGAGATACGCAGTATTTT
V gene: TRBV9; D gene: TRBD1; J gene: TRBJ1-2; clone size: .; CDR3 protein: CASSVGGGQGIYGYTF; CDR3 DNA: TGTGCCAGCAGCGTTGGGGGGGGACAGGGTATCTATGGCTACACCTTC
V gene: TRBV10-3; D gene: TRBD1; J gene: TRBJ2-7; clone size: .; CDR3 protein: CAISVDWDSSYEQYF; CDR3 DNA: TGTGCCATCAGTGTAGACTGGGACAGCTCCTACGAGCAGTACTTC
V gene: TRBV18; D gene: .; J gene: TRBJ1-5; clone size: .; CDR3 protein: CASSPGTSLSNQPQHF; CDR3 DNA: TGTGCCAGCTCACCTGGGACTTCACTTAGCAATCAGCCCCAGCATTTT
V gene: TRBV19; D gene: .; J gene: TRBJ1-2; clone size: .; CDR3 protein: CASRRESGYGYTF; CDR3 DNA: TGTGCCAGTAGGAGGGAGAGTGGCTATGGCTACACCTTC
V gene: TRBV11-2; D gene: TRBD1; J gene: TRBJ1-2; clone size: .; CDR3 protein: CASSPRTGGRYGYTF; CDR3 DNA: TGTGCCAGCAGCCCGAGGACAGGCGGGCGCTATGGCTACACCTTC
V gene: TRBV15; D gene: TRBD2; J gene: TRBJ2-5; clone size: .; CDR3 protein: CATSRDLGGGEETQYF; CDR3 DNA: TGTGCCACCAGCAGAGATTTGGGCGGGGGGGAAGAGACCCAGTACTTC
V gene: TRBV15; D gene: .; J gene: TRBJ1-2; clone size: .; CDR3 protein: CATSPEGGLKYGYTF; CDR3 DNA: TGTGCCACCAGCCCAGAGGGGGGGCTAAAGTATGGCTACACCTTC
V gene: TRBV7-2; D gene: .; J gene: TRBJ2-1; clone size: .; CDR3 protein: CASSLGGLYNEQFF; CDR3 DNA: TGTGCCAGCAGCTTAGGGGGCCTGTACAATGAGCAGTTCTTC
V gene: TRBV5-6; D gene: TRBD1; J gene: TRBJ2-1; clone size: .; CDR3 protein: CASSLYGTEYNEQFF; CDR3 DNA: TGTGCCAGCAGCTTGTATGGGACAGAATACAATGAGCAGTTCTTC
V gene: TRBV10-2; D gene: .; J gene: TRBJ2-7; clone size: .; CDR3 protein: CASSEAGSYEQYF; CDR3 DNA: TGCGCCAGCAGTGAGGCAGGGTCCTACGAGCAGTACTTC
V gene: TRBV19; D gene: .; J gene: TRBJ2-6; clone size: .; CDR3 protein: CASSKGHTYSGANVLTF; CDR3 DNA: TGTGCCAGTAGTAAAGGACATACCTACTCTGGGGCCAACGTCCTGACTTTC
V gene: TRBV2; D gene: .; J gene: TRBJ1-3; clone size: .; CDR3 protein: CASSDRDYSGNTIYF; CDR3 DNA: TGTGCCAGCAGTGACCGGGATTACTCTGGAAACACCATATATTTT
V gene: TRBV30; D gene: TRBD1; J gene: TRBJ1-2; clone size: .; CDR3 protein: CAWSAGQVDGYTF; CDR3 DNA: TGTGCCTGGAGTGCCGGACAGGTGGACGGCTACACCTTC